This paragraph covers one T cell receptor beta chain sequence. This clone was recorded only once. Its antigen remains unidentified. No base quality information exists; no much larger clone differs at one position. Other nucleotide sequences in the sample specify the same CDR3. V was cut back by 1 base and J by 5 bases, leaving a gap of 6 bases between them. The CDR3 runs 13 residues from the cysteine to the phenylalanine. The read is trimmed to its CDR3 DNA, 39 bases read in frame from base 1. Per the germline V gene, SGHTA is the CDR1 and FQGNSA is the CDR2. The donors were healthy, HIV-negative adults who had no recently reported acute infections or vaccinations. Only Caucasian adults living in Nashville, Tennessee, USA were represented among the donors. Magnetic negative selection was used to enrich CD4+ T cells, after which naive cells were positively selected on CD45RA and the negative fraction became the memory subset. After blood collection by leukapheresis, PBMCs were isolated using Ficoll-Histopaque density gradient centrifugation and then cryopreserved in the vapor phase of liquid nitrogen. Analytical flow cytometry was used to check the purity and quantity of every magnetically sorted T cell population. Each sorted fraction had its genomic DNA isolated and then quantified by UV absorbance on a Nanodrop 2000c.

This specimen belongs to a study of shared clonotypes between healthy human individuals (dated by TCRdb to 2018 to 2020). As for the study more broadly: The cohort comprised a couple of women and a few men aged 18 to 49 years. For each donor, three plates each were used for CD4 naive and CD4 memory, two plates were used for CD8 naive, and one plate was used for CD8 memory. To estimate repertoire size and how much clonotype sharing occurs between individuals, the study deeply sequenced the blood TCR repertoires of several healthy adults. To increase sequencing depth and limit assay-specific biases, different laboratories used diverse techniques to prepare libraries and sequence TCR repertoires. Leukapheresis yielded between about 0.85 and 10 billion PBMCs per donor.

Results and caveats for the whole study, not just this receptor: Around 5.4% of naive CD4, 3% to 3.5% of naive CD8, around 2.3% of memory CD4, and 0.4% of memory CD8 clonotypes were shared across several donors. Based on pairwise subsampling, the degree of clonotype sharing among donors was expected to be affected by sequencing depth. Naive subsets generally had larger estimated clonotype richness than memory subsets. Because the study included only a small number of donors, the genetic and exposure-history diversity represented was limited. Incomplete sequencing was indicated by rarefaction of sorted-subset datasets, despite the large sequencing depth. Clonotypes shared by all four sorted-subset donors showed higher generation probabilities than non-shared clonotypes. Sampling was restricted to blood, and TCR repertoires in tissues likely differ from the TCR repertoires found in blood.

Using the deep immunoSEQ assay, multiplex PCR amplified TCR CDR3 regions from genomic DNA. For each cell subset, the extracted genomic DNA was distributed evenly across all wells of several immunoSEQ 96-well plates, and each plate served as one replicate. Each replicate PCR for sorted subsets received around 200 ng genomic DNA, equal to roughly 29,000 T cell genomes. The purified libraries were quantified using a Qubit 3.0 fluorometer, sized with a Bioanalyzer 2100, and then quantified again using the KAPA Library Quantification kit. Every immunoSEQ 96-well plate was sequenced on a dedicated single-read 150-cycle Illumina NextSeq 550 flow cell. As for how the authors treated the data: Because only junctional sequences without quality scores were contained in the immunoSEQ output, filtering matching that applied to full-length reads could not be performed. Sequences were annotated with PyIR, a Python wrapper for IgBLAST v1.9, and V/J genes and CDR3 were assigned using IMGT germline references. Any read was removed if the V/J assignment was weak (E-value above 1e-6), the CDR3 was missing, or the read contained stop codons, out-of-frame junctions, or ambiguous translated residues. A V3J clonotype was defined by an identical inferred V gene, J gene, and CDR3 amino acid sequence. Percentage overlap between repertoires was computed as shared unique clonotypes divided by the size of the smaller repertoire. Repertoire richness was assessed with RTK rarefaction, the Chao1 estimator, and Recon v2.1 estimates of unobserved clonotypes. Generation probabilities for all TCRbeta clonotypes obtained by the gDNA method from a handful of donors were computed using OLGA. TCRdb took this table from immuneACCESS and kept in-frame rearrangements with V and J called. Such tables lack part of the clones; where checked against another copy, unresolved V genes explain under half of the gap, and the rest is unexplained. D and trimming come from the DNA, and the V and J calls and clone size come from that table. The sample includes more than 2 million clones, with roughly 95% observed a single time. The ten largest clones add up to around 0.13% of the sample.

The source of this sequence is a man aged 18 to 30 in good health. Sample: naive CD4+ T cells sorted from blood. What this sample's cell subset or site label stands for: CD45RA+ positively selected. The chain is assembled from TRBV7-2 and TRBJ2-1; no confident D gene assignment can be made. The nucleotide sequence reads TGTGCCAGCAGCTTAGTGGGTAACAATGAGCAGTTCTTC. This sequence encodes CASSLVGNNEQFF.